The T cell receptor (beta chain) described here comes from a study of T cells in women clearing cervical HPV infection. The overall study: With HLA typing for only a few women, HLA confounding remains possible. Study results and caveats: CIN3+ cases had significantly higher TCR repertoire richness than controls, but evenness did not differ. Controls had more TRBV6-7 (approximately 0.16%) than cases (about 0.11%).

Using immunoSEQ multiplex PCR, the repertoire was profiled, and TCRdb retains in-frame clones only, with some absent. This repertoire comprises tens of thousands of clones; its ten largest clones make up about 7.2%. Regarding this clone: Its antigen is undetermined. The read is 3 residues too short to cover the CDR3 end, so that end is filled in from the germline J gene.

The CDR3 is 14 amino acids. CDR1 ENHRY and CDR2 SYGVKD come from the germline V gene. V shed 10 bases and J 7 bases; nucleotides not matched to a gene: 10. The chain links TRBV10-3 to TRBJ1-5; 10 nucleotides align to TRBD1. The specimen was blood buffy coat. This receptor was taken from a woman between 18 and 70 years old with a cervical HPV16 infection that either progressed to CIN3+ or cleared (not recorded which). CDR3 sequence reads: CATRLRQGAQPQHF. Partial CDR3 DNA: TGTGCCACCCGCCTGCGACAGGGGGCACAGCCC.